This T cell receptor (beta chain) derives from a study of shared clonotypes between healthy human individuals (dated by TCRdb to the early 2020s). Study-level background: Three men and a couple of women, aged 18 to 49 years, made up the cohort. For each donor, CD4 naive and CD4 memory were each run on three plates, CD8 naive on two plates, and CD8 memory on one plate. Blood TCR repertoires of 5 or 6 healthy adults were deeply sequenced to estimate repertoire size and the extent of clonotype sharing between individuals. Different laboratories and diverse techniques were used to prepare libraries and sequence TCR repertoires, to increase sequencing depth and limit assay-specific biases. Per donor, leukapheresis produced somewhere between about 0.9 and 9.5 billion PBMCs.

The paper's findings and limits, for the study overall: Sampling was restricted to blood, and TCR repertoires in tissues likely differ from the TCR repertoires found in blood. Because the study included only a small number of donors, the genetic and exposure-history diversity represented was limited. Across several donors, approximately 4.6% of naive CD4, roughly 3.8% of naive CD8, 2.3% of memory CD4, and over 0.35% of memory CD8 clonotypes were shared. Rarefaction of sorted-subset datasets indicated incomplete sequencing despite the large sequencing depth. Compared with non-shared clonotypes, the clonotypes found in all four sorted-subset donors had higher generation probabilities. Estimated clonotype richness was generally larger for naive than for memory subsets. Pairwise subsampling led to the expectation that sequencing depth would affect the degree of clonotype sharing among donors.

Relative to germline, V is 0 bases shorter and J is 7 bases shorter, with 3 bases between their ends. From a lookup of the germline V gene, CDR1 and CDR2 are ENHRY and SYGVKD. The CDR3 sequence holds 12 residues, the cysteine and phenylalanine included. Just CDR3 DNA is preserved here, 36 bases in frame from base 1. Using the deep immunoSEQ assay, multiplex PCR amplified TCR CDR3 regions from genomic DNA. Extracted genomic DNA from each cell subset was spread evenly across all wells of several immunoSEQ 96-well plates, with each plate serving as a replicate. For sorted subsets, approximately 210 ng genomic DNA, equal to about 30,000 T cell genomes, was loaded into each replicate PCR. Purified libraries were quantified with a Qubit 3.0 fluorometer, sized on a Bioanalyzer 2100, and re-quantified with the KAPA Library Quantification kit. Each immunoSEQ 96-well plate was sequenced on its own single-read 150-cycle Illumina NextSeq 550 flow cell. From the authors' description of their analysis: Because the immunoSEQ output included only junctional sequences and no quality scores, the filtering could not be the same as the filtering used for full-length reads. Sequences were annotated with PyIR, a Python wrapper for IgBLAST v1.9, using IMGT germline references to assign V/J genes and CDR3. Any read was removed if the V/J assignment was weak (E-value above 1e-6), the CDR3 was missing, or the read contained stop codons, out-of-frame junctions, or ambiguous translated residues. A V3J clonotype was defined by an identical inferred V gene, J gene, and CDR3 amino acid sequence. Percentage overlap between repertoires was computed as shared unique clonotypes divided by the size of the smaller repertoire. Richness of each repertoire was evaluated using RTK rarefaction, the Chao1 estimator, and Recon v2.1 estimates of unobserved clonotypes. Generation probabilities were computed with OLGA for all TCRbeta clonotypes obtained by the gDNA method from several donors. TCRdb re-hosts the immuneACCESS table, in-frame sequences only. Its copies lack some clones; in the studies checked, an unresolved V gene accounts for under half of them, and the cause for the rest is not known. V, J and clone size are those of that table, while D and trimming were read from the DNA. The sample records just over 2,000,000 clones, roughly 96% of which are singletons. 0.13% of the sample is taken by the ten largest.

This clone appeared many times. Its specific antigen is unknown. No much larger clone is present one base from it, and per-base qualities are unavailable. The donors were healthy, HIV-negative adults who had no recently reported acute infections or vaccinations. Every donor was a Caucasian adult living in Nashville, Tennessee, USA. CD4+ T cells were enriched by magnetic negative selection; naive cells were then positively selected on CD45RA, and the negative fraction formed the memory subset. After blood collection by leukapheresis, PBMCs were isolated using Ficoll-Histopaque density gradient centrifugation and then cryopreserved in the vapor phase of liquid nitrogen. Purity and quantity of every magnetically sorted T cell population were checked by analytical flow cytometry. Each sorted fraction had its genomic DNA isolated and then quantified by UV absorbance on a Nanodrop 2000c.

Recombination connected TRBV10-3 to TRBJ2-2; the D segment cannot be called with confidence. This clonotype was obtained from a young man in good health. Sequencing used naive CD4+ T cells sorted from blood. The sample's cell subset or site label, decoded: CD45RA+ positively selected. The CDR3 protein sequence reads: CAISESFGELFF. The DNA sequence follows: TGTGCCATCAGTGAGTCCTTCGGGGAGCTGTTTTTT.